One and the same sample provided the 8 T cell receptor beta chains below, sequenced in a study of a mutant IDH1 vaccine in newly diagnosed glioma (dated by TCRdb to 2020 to 2023). Their recognized antigens are unknown. Library preparation used the immunoSEQ multiplex PCR assay. TCRdb stores this immuneACCESS table with in-frame sequences only. Part of the clones is absent; in the studies checked, under half of the shortfall reflects unresolved V genes, and no reason is known for the rest. Counted in this sample were about 90,000 clones; just under 90% of them appeared once. 0.6% to 0.95% of the sample is in the top ten clones. Per the publication, the time point label means: week 47, end of study. Each vaccine dose was 300 ug of a 20-mer mutant IDH1 peptide in Montanide, given subcutaneously with topical imiquimod. The sample in question was PBMCs, obtained from a glioma patient whose treatment included an IDH1 peptide vaccine. All receptors derive from a woman aged 50 to 65 with glioma.

This chain joins TRBV19 and TRBJ2-2; perhaps TRBD2 as D (6 bases). V was pared by 3 bases and J by 3 bases, with 8 bases between. Per germline, CDR1 LNHDA and CDR2 SQIVND (reference sequence). This CDR3 is 14 amino acids long. CDR3 amino acids: CASSIGEDTGELFF. The CDR3, as DNA: TGTGCCAGTAGTATTGGGGAGGACACCGGGGAGCTGTTTTTT.

The chain is built from TRBV28 and TRBJ1-2, with D possibly TRBD1 on 6 matching bases. The CDR3 contains 15 residues. V lost 0 bases and J 6 bases, leaving 14 bases between the germline ends. CDR1 and CDR2 from the germline V gene are MDHEN and SYDVKM. The CDR3 DNA reads TGTGCCAGCAGTTTATGGGGGGCGGGAAAACATGGCTACACCTTC. It encodes CASSLWGAGKHGYTF.

The V call is TRBV4-1, the J call TRBJ1-1; D may be TRBD1 (6 bases). CDR3 length equals 16 residues. Germline CDR1 reads MGHRA; CDR2 reads YSYEKL. Trimming removed 4 bases from V and 2 bases from J, with 17 bases in between. CDR3 bases: TGCGCCAGCAGCCGGGCCAGGGGAGGACCCAACACTGAAGCTTTCTTT. This encodes CASSRARGGPNTEAFF.

This chain uses TRBV7-9 with TRBJ1-5; the D is unclear. Germline CDR1 SEHNR, CDR2 FQNEAQ (reference sequence). CDR3 length: 14 amino acids. The germline V and J ends were trimmed by 2 bases and 11 bases, with 16 bases remaining between them. The CDR3 nucleotides are TGTGCCAGCAGCTTACCCTCGTCCGTGTTAGCCCAGCATTTT. Translating it yields CASSLPSSVLAQHF.

The chain uses TRBV4-2 and TRBJ2-3, with D tentatively TRBD2 (6 bases). Per the germline V gene, CDR1 is LGHNA and CDR2 is YNFKEQ. The CDR3 extends over 16 amino acids. Between the trimmed V and J ends, which lost 3 bases and 2 bases, there was a span of 15 bases. The CDR3 DNA reads TGTGCCAGCAGCCATAGCGGAGAGGGGAACACAGATACGCAGTATTTT. It yields the protein CASSHSGEGNTDTQYF.

V and J are TRBV29-1 and TRBJ2-5; 9 bases agree with TRBD1. Looked up from germline, CDR1 is SQVTM and CDR2 is ANQGSEA. The junction had 9 bases not matched to a gene; V was cut back by 6 bases and J by 4 bases. This CDR3 is built from 14 residues. The CDR3 here is CSVGGQGKGETQYF. CDR3 nucleotide sequence: TGCAGCGTAGGGGGACAGGGAAAGGGAGAGACCCAGTACTTC.

The rearrangement links TRBV28 to TRBJ2-7, with TRBD1 identical over 11 bases. There are 16 residues in the CDR3. Germline CDR1 is MDHEN and CDR2 is SYDVKM. V lost 1 base to trimming and J lost 4 bases; unmatched junction nucleotides: 6. The CDR3 sequence is CASSLFVGQGAYEQYF. CDR3 bases: TGTGCCAGCAGTTTATTTGTAGGACAGGGGGCTTACGAGCAGTACTTC.

The chain uses TRBV5-1 and TRBJ1-1, with 9 bases identical to TRBD1. The V segment lost 2 bases and the J segment 1 base; nucleotides outside the gene matches: 6. The length of the CDR3 is 16 residues. Per germline, CDR1 SGHRS and CDR2 YFSETQ. CDR3 protein: CASSFIPTGGNTEAFF. The DNA of the CDR3 is TGCGCCAGCAGCTTCATCCCGACAGGGGGGAACACTGAAGCTTTCTTT.